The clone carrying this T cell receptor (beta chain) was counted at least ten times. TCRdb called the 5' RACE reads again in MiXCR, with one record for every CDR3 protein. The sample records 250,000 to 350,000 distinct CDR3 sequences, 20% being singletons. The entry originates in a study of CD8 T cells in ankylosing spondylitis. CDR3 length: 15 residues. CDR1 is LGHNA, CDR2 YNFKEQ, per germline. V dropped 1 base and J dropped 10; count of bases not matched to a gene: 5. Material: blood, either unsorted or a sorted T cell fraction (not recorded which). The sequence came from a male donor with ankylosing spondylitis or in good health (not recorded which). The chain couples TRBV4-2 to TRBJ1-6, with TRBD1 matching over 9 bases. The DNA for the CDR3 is TGTGCCAGCAGCCAAGTCGGGACAGGGTACTCACCCCTCCACTTT. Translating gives CASSQVGTGYSPLHF.